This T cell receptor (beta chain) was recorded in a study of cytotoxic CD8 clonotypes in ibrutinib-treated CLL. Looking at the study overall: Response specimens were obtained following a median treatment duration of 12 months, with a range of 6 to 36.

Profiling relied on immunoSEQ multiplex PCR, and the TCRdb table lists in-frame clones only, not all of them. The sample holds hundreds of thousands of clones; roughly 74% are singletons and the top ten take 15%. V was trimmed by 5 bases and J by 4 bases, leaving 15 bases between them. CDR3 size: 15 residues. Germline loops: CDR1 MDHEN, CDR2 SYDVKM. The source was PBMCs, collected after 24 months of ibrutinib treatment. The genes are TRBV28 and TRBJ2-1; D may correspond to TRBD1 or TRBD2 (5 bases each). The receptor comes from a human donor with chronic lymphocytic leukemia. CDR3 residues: CASSQGPGNYNEQFF. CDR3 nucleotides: TGTGCCAGCAGTCAGGGACCAGGTAATTACAATGAGCAGTTCTTC.